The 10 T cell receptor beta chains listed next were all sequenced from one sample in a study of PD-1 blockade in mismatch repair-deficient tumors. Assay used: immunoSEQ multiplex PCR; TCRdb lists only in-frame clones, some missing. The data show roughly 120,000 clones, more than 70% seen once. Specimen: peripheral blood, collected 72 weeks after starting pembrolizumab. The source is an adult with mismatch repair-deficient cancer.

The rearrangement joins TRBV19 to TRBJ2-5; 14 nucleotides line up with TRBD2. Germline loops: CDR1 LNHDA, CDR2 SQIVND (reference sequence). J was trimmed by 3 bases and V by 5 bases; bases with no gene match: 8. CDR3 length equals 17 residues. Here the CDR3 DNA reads TGTGCCAGTAGTCCTAGTCCGGGACTAGCGGGAGAAGAGACCCAGTACTTC. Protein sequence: CASSPSPGLAGEETQYF.

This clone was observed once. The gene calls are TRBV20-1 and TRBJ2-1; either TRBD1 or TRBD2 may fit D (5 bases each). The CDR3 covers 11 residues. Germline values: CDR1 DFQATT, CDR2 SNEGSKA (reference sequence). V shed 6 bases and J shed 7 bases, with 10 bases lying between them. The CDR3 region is CSATRGNEQFF. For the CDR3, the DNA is TGCAGTGCCACGAGGGGAAATGAGCAGTTCTTC.

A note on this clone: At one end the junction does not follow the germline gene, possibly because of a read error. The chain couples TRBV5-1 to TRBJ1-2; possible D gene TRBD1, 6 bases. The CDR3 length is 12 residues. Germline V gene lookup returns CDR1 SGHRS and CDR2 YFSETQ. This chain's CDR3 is CASSLASGDAYF. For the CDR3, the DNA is TGCGCCAGCAGCTTGGCATCAGGGGATGCATACTTC.

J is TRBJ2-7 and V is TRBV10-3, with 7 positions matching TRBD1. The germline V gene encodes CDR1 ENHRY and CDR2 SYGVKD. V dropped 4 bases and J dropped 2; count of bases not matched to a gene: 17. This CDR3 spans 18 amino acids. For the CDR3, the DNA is TGTGCCATCAGTGCTGGACAGGAAACCCTTTCTCCTCCCTACGAGCAGTACTTC. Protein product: CAISAGQETLSPPYEQYF.

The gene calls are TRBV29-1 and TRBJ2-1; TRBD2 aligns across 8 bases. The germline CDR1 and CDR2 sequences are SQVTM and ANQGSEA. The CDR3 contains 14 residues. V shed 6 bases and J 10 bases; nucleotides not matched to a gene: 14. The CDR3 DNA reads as TGCAGCGTCGGGAGGGGAGGAGCCCACGGGGAGCAGTTCTTC. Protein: CSVGRGGAHGEQFF.

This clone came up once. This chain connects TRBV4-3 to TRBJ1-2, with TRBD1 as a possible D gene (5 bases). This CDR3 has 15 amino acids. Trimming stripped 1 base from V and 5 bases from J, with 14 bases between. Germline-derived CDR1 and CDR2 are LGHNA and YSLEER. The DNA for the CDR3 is TGCGCCAGCAGCCAAGGGTCTTCGGGGCATTATGGCTACACCTTC. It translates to CASSQGSSGHYGYTF.

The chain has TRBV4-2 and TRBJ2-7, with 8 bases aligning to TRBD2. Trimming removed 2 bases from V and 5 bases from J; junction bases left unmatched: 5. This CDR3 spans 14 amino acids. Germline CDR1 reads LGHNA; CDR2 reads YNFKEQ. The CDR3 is CASSQPGLGDEQYF. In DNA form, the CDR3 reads TGTGCCAGCAGCCAACCGGGACTAGGGGACGAGCAGTACTTC.

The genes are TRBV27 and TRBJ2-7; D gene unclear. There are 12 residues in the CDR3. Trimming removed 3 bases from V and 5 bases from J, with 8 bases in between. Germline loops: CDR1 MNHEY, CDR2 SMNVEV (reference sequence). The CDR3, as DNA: TGTGCCAGCAGTTTCCCCCAGGACGAGCAGTACTTC. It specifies CASSFPQDEQYF.

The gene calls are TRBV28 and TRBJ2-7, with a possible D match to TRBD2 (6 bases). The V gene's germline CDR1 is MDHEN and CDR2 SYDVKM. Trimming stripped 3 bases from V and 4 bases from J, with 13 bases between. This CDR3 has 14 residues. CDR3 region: CASSFGRRGYEQYF. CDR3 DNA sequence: TGTGCCAGCAGTTTTGGGCGACGGGGGTACGAGCAGTACTTC.

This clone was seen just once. CDR3 amino acids: CASTTPGLAGGSGNEQFF. DNA for the CDR3: TGTGCCAGCACTACCCCGGGACTAGCGGGAGGTTCCGGTAATGAGCAGTTCTTC. V is TRBV7-9 and J is TRBJ2-1, with 15 bases fitting TRBD2. Per the germline V gene, CDR1 is SEHNR and CDR2 is FQNEAQ (reference sequence). The CDR3 loop spans 18 amino acids. The V segment lost 7 bases and the J segment 7 bases; nucleotides outside the gene matches: 14.